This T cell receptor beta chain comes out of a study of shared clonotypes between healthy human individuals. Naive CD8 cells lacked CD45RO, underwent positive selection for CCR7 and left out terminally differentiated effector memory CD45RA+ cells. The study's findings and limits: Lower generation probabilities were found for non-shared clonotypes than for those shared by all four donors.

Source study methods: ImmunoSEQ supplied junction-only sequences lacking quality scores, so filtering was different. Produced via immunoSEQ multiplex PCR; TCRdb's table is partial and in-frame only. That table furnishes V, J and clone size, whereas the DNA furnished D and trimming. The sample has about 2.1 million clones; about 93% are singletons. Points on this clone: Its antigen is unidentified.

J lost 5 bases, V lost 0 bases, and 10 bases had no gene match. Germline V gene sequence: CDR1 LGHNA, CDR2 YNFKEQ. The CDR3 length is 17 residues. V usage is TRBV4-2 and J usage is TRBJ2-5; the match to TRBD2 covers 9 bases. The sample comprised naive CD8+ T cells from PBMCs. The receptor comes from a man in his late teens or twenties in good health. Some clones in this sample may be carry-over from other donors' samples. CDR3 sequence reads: CASSQDSREGRKETQYF. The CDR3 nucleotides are TGTGCCAGCAGCCAAGATTCGCGGGAGGGCCGTAAGGAGACCCAGTACTTC.